This is a list of T cell receptor beta chains from one sample in a study of cytomegalovirus exposure and HLA in healthy donors. The assay was immunoSEQ multiplex PCR, and TCRdb's table has in-frame clones only and misses some. The data show 150,000 to 200,000 clones, about 81% seen once. The sequenced material came from PBMCs. The receptor set was obtained from a woman aged 18-29 years in good health and CMV-seronegative. The CDR3 runs from the conserved cysteine through the conserved F or W. A D gene is named only where the DNA matches it firmly. The listing skips clone size in some rows; elsewhere it reads once, few, many or a size class.

d_call | j_call | v_call | clone_size | cdr3_aa | cdr3_nt
TRBD1 | TRBJ2-7 | TRBV7-8 | - | CASSLGRDSYEQYF | TGTGCCAGCAGCTTAGGCAGGGACAGCTACGAGCAGTACTTC
TRBD2 | TRBJ2-7 | TRBV15 | - | CATSETRGAGYEQYF | TGTGCCACCAGTGAAACGCGGGGGGCAGGGTACGAGCAGTACTTC
TRBD1 | TRBJ2-5 | TRBV29-1 | - | CSVGQSQETQYF | TGCAGCGTGGGACAGAGCCAAGAGACCCAGTACTTC
- | TRBJ2-1 | TRBV19 | - | CASRDGNEQFF | TGTGCGTCGAGGGATGGCAATGAGCAGTTCTTC
- | TRBJ1-5 | TRBV5-1 | - | CASSAGEGQPQHF | TGCGCCAGCAGCGCCGGCGAGGGACAGCCCCAGCATTTT
- | TRBJ1-1 | TRBV9 | - | CASSVAPRDTEAFF | TGTGCCAGCAGCGTAGCGCCCCGGGACACTGAAGCTTTCTTT
- | TRBJ2-7 | TRBV6-1 | - | CASSGQTYPYEQYF | TGTGCCAGCAGTGGACAGACGTACCCCTACGAGCAGTACTTC
TRBD1 | TRBJ2-1 | TRBV10-3 | - | CAITGQGDYNEQFF | TGTGCCATCACCGGACAGGGGGATTACAATGAGCAGTTCTTC
- | TRBJ2-6 | TRBV11-2 | - | CASSLDPGGPRSSGANVLTF | TGTGCCAGCAGCTTAGATCCTGGGGGCCCGAGAAGCTCTGGGGCCAACGTCCTGACTTTC
TRBD1 | TRBJ2-2 | TRBV25-1 | few | CASSERTGKGTGELFF | TGTGCCAGCAGTGAACGGACAGGGAAGGGCACCGGGGAGCTGTTTTTT
TRBD1 | TRBJ1-1 | TRBV7-9 | - | CASSSGQGMNTEAFF | TGTGCCAGCAGCTCGGGACAGGGGATGAACACTGAAGCTTTCTTT
- | TRBJ2-2 | TRBV5-4 | few | CASSSATGTFMELFF | TGTGCCAGCAGCTCCGCCACCGGGACATTTATGGAGCTGTTTTTT
TRBD1 | TRBJ1-4 | TRBV4-2 | - | CASSQDGPGTGAAPNEKLFF | TGTGCCAGCAGCCAAGATGGGCCCGGGACAGGGGCTGCACCTAATGAAAAACTGTTTTTT
TRBD1 | TRBJ2-1 | TRBV28 | - | CASSLWGSGTGDGYNEQFF | TGTGCCAGCAGTTTATGGGGGTCAGGGACAGGGGATGGCTACAATGAGCAGTTCTTC
TRBD1 | TRBJ1-5 | TRBV5-1 | - | CASSRDRFQPQHF | TGCGCCAGCAGCCGGGACAGATTCCAGCCCCAGCATTTT
TRBD2 | TRBJ2-1 | TRBV5-1 | - | CASSPGLAGGEEQFF | TGCGCCAGCAGCCCGGGACTAGCGGGAGGCGAGGAGCAGTTCTTC
- | TRBJ2-1 | TRBV27 | - | CASSADFAEASEQFF | TGTGCCAGCAGCGCTGACTTTGCGGAGGCCAGTGAGCAGTTCTTC
- | TRBJ1-1 | TRBV5-1 | - | CASSGGQAYTEAFF | TGCGCCAGCAGCGGTGGCCAGGCGTACACTGAAGCTTTCTTT
- | TRBJ1-1 | TRBV7-3 | - | CASSLIERTEAFF | TGTGCCAGCAGCTTAATAGAACGGACTGAAGCTTTCTTT
- | TRBJ1-2 | TRBV28 | once | CASSPRGQGSNYGYTF | TGTGCCAGCAGTCCTCGCGGGCAGGGGTCTAACTATGGCTACACCTTC
- | TRBJ2-3 | TRBV7-9 | - | CASSPTDTQYF | TGTGCCAGCAGTCCAACAGATACGCAGTATTTT
TRBD2 | TRBJ2-2 | TRBV7-9 | - | CASTGGPDTGEPFF | TGTGCCAGCACGGGGGGGCCAGACACCGGGGAGCCGTTTTTT
TRBD2 | TRBJ2-7 | TRBV28 | - | CASSPWTSGRSYEQYF | TGTGCCAGCAGTCCCTGGACTAGCGGGAGATCCTACGAGCAGTACTTC
- | TRBJ1-2 | TRBV6-1 | once | CASSVRTRTNYGYTF | TGTGCCAGCAGTGTGCGGACAAGAACTAACTATGGCTACACCTTC